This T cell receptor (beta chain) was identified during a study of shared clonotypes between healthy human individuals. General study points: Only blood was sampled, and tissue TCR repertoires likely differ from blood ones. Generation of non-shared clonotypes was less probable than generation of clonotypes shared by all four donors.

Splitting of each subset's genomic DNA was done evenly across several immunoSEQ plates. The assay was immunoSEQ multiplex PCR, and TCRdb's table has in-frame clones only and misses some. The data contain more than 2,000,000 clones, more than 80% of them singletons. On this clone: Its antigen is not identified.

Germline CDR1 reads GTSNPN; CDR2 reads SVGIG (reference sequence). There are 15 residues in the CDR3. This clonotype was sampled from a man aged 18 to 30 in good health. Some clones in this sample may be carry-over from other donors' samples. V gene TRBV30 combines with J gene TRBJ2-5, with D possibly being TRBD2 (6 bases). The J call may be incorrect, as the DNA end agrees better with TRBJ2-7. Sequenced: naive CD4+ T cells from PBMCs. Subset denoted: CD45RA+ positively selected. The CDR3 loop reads CAWSVGGTGVSEQYF. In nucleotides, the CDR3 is TGTGCCTGGAGTGTAGGAGGGACGGGGGTTAGCGAGCAGTACTTC.